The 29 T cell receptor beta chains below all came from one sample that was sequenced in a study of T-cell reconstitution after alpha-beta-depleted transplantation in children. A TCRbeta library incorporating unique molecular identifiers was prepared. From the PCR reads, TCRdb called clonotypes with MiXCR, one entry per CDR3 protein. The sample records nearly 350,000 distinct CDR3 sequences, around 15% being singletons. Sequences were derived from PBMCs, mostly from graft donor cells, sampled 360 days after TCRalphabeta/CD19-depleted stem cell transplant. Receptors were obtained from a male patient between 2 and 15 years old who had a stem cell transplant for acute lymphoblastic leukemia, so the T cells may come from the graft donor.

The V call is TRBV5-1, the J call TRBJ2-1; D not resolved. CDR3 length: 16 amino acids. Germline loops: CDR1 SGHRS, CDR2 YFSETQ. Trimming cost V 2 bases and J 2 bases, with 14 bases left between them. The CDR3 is CASSFQARLAYNEQFF. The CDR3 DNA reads TGCGCCAGCAGCTTTCAAGCCCGGTTAGCCTACAATGAGCAGTTCTTC.

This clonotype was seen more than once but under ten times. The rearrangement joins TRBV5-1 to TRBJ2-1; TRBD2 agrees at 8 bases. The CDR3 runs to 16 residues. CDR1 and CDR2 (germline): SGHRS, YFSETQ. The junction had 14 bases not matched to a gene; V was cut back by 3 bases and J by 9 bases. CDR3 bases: TGCGCCAGCAGCTCACTCCCCGGGAGGGACTTTTCTGAGCAGTTCTTC. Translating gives CASSSLPGRDFSEQFF.

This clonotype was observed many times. The CDR3 here is CASSQDRASGRDEQYF. DNA of the CDR3: TGCGCCAGCAGCCAAGATCGGGCTAGCGGGAGGGATGAGCAGTACTTC. The J gene is TRBJ2-7, the V gene TRBV4-3; 12 nucleotides align to TRBD2. This CDR3 spans 16 amino acids. V lost 0 bases and J lost 7; bases outside the gene matches: 7. CDR1 and CDR2 from the germline V gene are LGHNA and YSLEER.

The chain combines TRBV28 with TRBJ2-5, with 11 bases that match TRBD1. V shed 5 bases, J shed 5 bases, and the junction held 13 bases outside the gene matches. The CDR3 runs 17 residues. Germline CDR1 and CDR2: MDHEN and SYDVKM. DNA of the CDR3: TGTGCCAGCAGTCTCCTCATGGGACAGGGGGTATCGGAGACCCAGTACTTC. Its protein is CASSLLMGQGVSETQYF.

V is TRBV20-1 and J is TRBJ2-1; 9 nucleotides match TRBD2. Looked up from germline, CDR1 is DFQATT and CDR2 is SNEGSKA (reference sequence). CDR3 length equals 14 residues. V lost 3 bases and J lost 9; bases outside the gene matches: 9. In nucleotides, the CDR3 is TGCAGTGCTAGGAAGGGTAGCGGGAGTAGTGAGCAGTTCTTC. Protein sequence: CSARKGSGSSEQFF.

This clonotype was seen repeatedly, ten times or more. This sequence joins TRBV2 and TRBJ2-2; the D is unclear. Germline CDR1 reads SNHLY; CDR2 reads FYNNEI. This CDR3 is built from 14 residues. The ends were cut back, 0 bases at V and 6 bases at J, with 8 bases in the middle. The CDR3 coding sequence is TGTGCCAGCAGTGAAGCGCGAGCTGCCGGGGAGCTGTTTTTT. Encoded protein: CASSEARAAGELFF.

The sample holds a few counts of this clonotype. The CDR3 DNA reads as TGCAGCGTTGTGCCGGGACAGTCGGAGACCCAGTACTTC. Translating gives CSVVPGQSETQYF. The rearrangement joins TRBV29-1 to TRBJ2-5; 7 bases align to TRBD1. The CDR3 runs 13 residues. Germline values: CDR1 SQVTM, CDR2 ANQGSEA. V shed 4 bases and J 5 bases; nucleotides not matched to a gene: 7. Full variable domain (remainder filled in from reference TRBV29-1 and TRBJ2-5): SAVISQKPSRDICQRGTSLTIQCQVDSQVTMMFWYRQQPGQSLTLIATANQGSEATYESGFVIDKFPISRPNLTFSTLTVSNMSPEDSSIYLCSVVPGQSETQYFGPGTRLLVL.

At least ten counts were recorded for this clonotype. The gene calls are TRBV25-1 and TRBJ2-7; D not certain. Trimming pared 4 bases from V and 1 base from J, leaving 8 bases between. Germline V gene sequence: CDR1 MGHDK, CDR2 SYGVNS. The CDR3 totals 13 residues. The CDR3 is CASSGQASYEQYF. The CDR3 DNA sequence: TGTGCCAGCAGTGGGCAGGCTTCCTACGAGCAGTACTTC.

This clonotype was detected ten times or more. The CDR3 DNA reads TGTGCCAGCAGTTTGGGACAGGGGAACCCTGGGGCCAACGTCCTGACTTTC. Encoded protein: CASSLGQGNPGANVLTF. The chain links TRBV12-3 or TRBV12-4 to TRBJ2-6; 10 positions agree with TRBD1. The CDR3 consists of 17 residues. The ends lost 3 bases at V and 2 bases at J; junction bases unmatched: 4.

In nucleotides, the CDR3 is TGCGCCAGCAGCACCGACAGGGAAGAGACCCAGTACTTC. It yields the protein CASSTDREETQYF. V gene TRBV5-1 combines with J gene TRBJ2-5, with 7 bases fitting TRBD1. The CDR3 is 13 residues long. Looked up from germline, CDR1 is SGHRS and CDR2 is YFSETQ. The junction had 3 bases not matched to a gene; V was cut back by 4 bases and J by 3 bases.

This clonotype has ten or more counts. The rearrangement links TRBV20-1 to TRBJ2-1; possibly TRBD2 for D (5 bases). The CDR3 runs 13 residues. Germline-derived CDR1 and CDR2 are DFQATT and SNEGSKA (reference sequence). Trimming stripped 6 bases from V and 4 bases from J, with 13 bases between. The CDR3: CSARGGFYNEQFF. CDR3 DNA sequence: TGCAGTGCCCGGGGTGGGTTTTACAATGAGCAGTTCTTC.

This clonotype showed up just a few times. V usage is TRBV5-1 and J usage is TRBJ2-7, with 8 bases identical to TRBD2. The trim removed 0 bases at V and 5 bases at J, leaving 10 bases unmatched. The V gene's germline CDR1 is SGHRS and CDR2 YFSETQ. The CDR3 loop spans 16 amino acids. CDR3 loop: CASSLVRASGRDEQYF. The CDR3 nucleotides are TGCGCCAGCAGCTTGGTAAGGGCTAGCGGGCGGGACGAGCAGTACTTC. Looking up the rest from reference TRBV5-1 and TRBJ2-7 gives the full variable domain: KAGVTQTPRYLIKTRGQQVTLSCSPISGHRSVSWYQQTPGQGLQFLFEYFSETQRNKGNFPGRFSGRQFSNSRSEMNVSTLELGDSALYLCASSLVRASGRDEQYFGPGTRLTVT.

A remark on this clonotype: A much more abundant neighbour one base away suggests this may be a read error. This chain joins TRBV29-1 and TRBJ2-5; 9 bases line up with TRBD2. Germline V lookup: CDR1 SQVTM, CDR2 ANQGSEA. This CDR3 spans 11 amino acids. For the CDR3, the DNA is TGCAGCCTCAAGCGGGGGGAGACCCAGTGCTTC. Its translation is CSLKRGETQCF.

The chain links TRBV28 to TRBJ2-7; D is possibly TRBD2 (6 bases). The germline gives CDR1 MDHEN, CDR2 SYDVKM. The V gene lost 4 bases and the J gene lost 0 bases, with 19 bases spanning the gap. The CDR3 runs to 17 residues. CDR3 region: CASSYGDRGLPSYEQYF. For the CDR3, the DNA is TGTGCCAGCAGTTACGGAGACCGGGGACTCCCCTCCTACGAGCAGTACTTC.

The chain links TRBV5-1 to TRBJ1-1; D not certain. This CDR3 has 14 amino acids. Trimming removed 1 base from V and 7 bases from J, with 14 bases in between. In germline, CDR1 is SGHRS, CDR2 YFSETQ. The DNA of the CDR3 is TGCGCCAGCAGCTTGATCGTCGGGGAAGGTGAAGCTTTCTTT. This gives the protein CASSLIVGEGEAFF.

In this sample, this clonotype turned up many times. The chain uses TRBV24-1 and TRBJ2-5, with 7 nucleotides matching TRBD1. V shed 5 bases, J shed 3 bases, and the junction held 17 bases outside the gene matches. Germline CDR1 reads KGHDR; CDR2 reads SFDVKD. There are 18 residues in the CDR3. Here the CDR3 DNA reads TGTGCCACCAGTGTAGTAAAGGCCGGGACAGTCGGAAAAGAGACCCAGTACTTC. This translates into CATSVVKAGTVGKETQYF.

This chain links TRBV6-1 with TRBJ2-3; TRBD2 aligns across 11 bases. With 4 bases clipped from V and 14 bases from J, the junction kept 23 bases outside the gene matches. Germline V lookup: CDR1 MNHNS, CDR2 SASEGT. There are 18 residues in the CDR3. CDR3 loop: CASSGQRRGTASSGRSYF. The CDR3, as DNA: TGTGCCAGCAGTGGGCAGAGAAGGGGAACTGCGTCTAGCGGGAGGTCGTATTTT.

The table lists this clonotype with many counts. The CDR3 sequence: CASSLNGIQETQYF. CDR3 sequence (DNA): TGCGCCAGCAGCTTGAACGGAATACAAGAGACCCAGTACTTC. This chain joins TRBV5-1 and TRBJ2-5; D is unclear. Germline values: CDR1 SGHRS, CDR2 YFSETQ. The CDR3 is 14 residues long. The germline V and J ends were trimmed by 1 base and 2 bases, with 9 bases remaining between them.

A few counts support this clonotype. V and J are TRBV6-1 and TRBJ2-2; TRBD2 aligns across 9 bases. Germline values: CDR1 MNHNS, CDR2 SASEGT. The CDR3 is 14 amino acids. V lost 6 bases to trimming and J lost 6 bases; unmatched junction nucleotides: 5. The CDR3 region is CASRGTSSAGELFF. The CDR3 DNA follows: TGTGCCAGCAGGGGGACTAGCTCGGCCGGGGAGCTGTTTTTT.

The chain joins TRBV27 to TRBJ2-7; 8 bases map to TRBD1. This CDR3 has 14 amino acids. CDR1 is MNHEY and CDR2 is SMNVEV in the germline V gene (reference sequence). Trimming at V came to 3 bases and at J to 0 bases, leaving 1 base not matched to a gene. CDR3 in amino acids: CASSLTGVSYEQYF. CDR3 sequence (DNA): TGTGCCAGCAGTTTGACAGGGGTCTCCTACGAGCAGTACTTC.

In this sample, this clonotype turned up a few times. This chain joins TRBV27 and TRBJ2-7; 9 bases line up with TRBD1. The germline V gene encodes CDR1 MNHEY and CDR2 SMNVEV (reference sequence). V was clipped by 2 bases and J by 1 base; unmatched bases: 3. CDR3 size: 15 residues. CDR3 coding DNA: TGTGCCAGCAGTTTAATCGGGACAGGGTCCTACGAGCAGTACTTC. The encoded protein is CASSLIGTGSYEQYF.

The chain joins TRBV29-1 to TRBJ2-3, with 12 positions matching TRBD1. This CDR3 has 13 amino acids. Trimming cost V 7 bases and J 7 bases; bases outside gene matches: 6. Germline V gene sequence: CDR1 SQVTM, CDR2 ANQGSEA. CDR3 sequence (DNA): TGCAGCGCCCCGGGACAGGGGGCGTATACGCAGTATTTT. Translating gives CSAPGQGAYTQYF.

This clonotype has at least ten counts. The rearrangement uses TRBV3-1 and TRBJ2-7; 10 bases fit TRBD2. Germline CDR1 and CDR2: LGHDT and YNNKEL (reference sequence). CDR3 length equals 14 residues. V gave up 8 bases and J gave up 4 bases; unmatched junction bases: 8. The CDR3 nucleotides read TGTGCCAGCCGGGCTAGCGGGAGCCAATACGAGCAGTACTTC. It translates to CASRASGSQYEQYF.

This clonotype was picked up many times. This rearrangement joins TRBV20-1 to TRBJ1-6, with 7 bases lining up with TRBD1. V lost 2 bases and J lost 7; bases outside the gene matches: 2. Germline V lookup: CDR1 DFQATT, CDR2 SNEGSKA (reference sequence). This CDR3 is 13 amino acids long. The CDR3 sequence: CSARLGQNSPLHF. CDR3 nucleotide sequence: TGCAGTGCTAGATTGGGACAGAATTCACCCCTCCACTTT.

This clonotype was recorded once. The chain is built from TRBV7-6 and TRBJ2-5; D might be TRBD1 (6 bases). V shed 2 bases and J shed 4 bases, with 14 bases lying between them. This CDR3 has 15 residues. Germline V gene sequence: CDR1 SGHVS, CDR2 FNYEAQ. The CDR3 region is CASSLQLQGLETQYF. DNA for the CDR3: TGTGCCAGCAGCTTACAGCTGCAGGGGTTAGAGACCCAGTACTTC.

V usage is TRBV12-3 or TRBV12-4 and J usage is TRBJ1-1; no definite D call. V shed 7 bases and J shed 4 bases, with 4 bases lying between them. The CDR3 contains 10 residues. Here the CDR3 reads CASMSTEAFF. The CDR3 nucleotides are TGTGCCAGCATGAGCACTGAAGCTTTCTTT.

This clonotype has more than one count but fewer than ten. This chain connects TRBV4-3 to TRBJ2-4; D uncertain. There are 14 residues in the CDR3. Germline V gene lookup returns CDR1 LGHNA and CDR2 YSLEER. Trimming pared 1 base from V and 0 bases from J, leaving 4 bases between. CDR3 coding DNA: TGCGCCAGCAGCCAAGGGCTAGCCAAAAACATTCAGTACTTC. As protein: CASSQGLAKNIQYF.

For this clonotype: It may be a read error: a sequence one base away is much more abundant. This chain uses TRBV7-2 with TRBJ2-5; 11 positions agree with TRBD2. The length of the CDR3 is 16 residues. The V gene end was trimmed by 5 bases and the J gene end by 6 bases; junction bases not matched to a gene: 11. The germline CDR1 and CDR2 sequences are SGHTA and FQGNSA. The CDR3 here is CASSTLATSGRKTQYF. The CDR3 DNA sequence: TGTGCCAGCAGCACCTTGGCCACTAGCGGGAGAAAGACCCAGTACTTC.

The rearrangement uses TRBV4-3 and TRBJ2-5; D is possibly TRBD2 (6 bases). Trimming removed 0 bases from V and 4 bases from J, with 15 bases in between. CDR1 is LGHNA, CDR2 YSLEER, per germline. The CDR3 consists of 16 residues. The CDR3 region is CASSQDSGRRGETQYF. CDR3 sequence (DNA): TGCGCCAGCAGCCAAGATAGCGGAAGAAGGGGAGAGACCCAGTACTTC.